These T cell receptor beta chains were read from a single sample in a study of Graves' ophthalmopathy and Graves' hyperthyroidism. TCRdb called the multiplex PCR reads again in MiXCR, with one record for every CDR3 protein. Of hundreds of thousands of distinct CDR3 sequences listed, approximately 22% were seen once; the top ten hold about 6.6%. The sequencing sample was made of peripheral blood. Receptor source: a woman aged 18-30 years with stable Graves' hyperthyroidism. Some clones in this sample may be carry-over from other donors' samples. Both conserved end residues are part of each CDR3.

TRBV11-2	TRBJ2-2	CASSFRRGDVNTGELFF
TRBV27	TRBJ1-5	CASSRRPNQPQHF
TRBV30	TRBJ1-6	CAWSPGGRSYNSPLHF
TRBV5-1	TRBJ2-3	CASTRDGTTDTQYF
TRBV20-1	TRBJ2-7	CSASPGGPTYEQYF
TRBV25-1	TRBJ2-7	CASSELGDTREQYF
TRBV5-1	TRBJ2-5	CASSLTGGETQYF
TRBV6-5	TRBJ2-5	CASSSSGTGMETQYF
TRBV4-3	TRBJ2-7	CASSQDSSSSYEQYF
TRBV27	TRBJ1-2	CASSRGVGTHYGYTF
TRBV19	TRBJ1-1	CASRLTWANTEAFF
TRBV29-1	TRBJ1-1	CSVGEDEAFF
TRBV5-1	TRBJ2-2	CASSLASGENTGELFF
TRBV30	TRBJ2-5	CAWSPRGTIQETQYF
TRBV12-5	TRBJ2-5	CASGRGIGETQYF